This T cell receptor beta chain emerged from a study of cytomegalovirus exposure and HLA in healthy donors (dated by TCRdb to 2017 to 2019). Some background on the complete study: According to a later analysis, the 120 or so validation repertoires were produced on the same platform as the roughly 600 repertoires of the first cohort. The study was designed to test whether signatures of past pathogen exposure could be identified by cataloging public T cell receptors. In addition to the first cohort of 666 subjects, a separate validation cohort of 120 different subjects was used. To predict cytomegalovirus infection status, the study combined high-throughput TCR immunosequencing, statistical association of individual TCRs with disease status, and machine learning. The full study reports these points: A total of fewer than 200 TCR beta chains were listed by the study as associated with cytomegalovirus. In both the original and validation cohorts, the classifier was reported to diagnose cytomegalovirus status with high specificity and sensitivity. Three of the identified cytomegalovirus-associated TCR beta chains were confirmed in vitro to be specific for cytomegalovirus antigens. It was suggested by the authors that the approach could potentially be generalized to other disease states and immunological phenotypes. A later analysis found that TCRs clustered in the first cohort also tended to co-occur in the approximately 120 validation repertoires, with 94% of cluster scores above 0. Most TCR sequences were observed very rarely across donors, whereas some public TCRs were present in many individuals. A later analysis had no HLA typing for the validation cohort, so co-occurrence there was scored across all 130 or so repertoires.

The donors belonged to the validation cohort of under 150 subjects, which was separate from the 666-subject first cohort. The V and J ends are trimmed by 0 bases and 3 bases, leaving 9 bases between them. The germline V gene gives CDR1 as LGHNA and CDR2 as YNFKEQ. Taken from cysteine to phenylalanine, the CDR3 has 15 residues. CDR3 DNA is the only sequence kept; it has 45 bases, read in frame from the first base. This clone was observed a handful of times. Its recognized antigen is unknown. Qualities for individual bases were not recorded, and no much larger clone is one base off. The library was built by means of the immunoSEQ multiplex PCR assay. Per the authors' processing: To diagnose cytomegalovirus status from the catalog of TCR beta chain sequences, a statistical classification framework was built. Not all clones reach the TCRdb copy of this immuneACCESS table, which keeps in-frame sequences only. Checked studies attribute under half of the gap to unresolved V genes and leave the rest unexplained. V and J calls and clone size are copied from that table; D and trimming were computed from the DNA. Counted in this sample were about 38,000 clones; approximately 95% of them appeared once. About 3.1% of the sample is held by the ten biggest clonotypes.

Source material: PBMCs. The sequence was collected from a man aged 18 to 35 in good health and CMV-seronegative. This receptor chain uses TRBV4-2 and TRBJ1-5; the D gene is unclear. The nucleotide sequence reads as follows: TGTGCCAGCAGCCAAGATAGCAGTTTCAATCAGCCCCAGCATTTT. This translates into CASSQDSSFNQPQHF.